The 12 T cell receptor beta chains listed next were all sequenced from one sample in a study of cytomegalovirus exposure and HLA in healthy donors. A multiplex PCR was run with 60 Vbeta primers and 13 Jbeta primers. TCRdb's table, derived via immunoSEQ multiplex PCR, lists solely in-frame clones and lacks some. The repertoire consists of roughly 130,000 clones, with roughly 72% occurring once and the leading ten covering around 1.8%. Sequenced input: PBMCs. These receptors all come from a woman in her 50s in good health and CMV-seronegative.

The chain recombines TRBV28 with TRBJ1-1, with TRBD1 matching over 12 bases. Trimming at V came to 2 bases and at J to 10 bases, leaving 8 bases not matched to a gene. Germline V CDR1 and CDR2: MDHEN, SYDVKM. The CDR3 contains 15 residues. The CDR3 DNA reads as TGTGCCAGCAGTTTACGGTTGGGACAGGGGGCAGGAGCTTTCTTT. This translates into CASSLRLGQGAGAFF.

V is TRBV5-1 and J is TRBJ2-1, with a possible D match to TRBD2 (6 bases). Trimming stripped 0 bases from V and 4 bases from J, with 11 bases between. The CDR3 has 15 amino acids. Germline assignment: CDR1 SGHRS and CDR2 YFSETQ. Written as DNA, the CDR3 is TGCGCCAGCAGCTTGGGGAGGGAGAGGTACAATGAGCAGTTCTTC. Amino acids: CASSLGRERYNEQFF.

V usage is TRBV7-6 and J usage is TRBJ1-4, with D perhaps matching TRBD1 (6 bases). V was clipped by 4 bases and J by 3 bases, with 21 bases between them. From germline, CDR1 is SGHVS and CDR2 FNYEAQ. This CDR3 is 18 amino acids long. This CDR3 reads CASSSLVQGPLPNEKLFF. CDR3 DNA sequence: TGTGCCAGCAGCTCCCTAGTACAGGGTCCCCTACCTAATGAAAAACTGTTTTTT.

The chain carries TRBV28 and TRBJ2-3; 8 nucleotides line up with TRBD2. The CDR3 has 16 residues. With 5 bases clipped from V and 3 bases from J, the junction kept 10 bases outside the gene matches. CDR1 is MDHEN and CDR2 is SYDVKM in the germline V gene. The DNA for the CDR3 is TGTGCCAGCAGTCCCCCCGCGGGGGGCTTAACAGATACGCAGTATTTT. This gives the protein CASSPPAGGLTDTQYF.

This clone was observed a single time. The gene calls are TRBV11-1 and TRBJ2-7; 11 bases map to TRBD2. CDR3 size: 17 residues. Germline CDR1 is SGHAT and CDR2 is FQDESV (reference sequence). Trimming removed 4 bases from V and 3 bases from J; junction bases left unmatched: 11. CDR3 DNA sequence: TGTGCCAGCAGCTCCAACAGGGGGCTAGCGGGAGGCTACGAGCAGTACTTC. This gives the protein CASSSNRGLAGGYEQYF.

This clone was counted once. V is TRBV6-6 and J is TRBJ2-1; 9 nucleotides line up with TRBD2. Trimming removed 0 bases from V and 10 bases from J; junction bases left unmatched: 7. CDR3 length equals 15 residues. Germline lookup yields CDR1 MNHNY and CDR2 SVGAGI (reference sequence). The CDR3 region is CASSYSTSGAMEQFF. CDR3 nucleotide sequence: TGTGCCAGCAGTTACTCGACTAGCGGAGCCATGGAGCAGTTCTTC.

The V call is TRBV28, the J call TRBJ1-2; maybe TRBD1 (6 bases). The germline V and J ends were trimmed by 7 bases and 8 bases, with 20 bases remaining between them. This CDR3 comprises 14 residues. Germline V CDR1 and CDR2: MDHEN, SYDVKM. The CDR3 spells CASTLQGLSGGYTF. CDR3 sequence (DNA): TGTGCCAGCACCCTACAGGGTTTATCGGGGGGCTACACCTTC.

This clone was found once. CDR3: CASEVGETGELFF. The CDR3 nucleotides read TGTGCCAGCGAGGTGGGAGAAACCGGGGAGCTGTTTTTT. The rearrangement joins TRBV6-1 to TRBJ2-2, with a tentative D call TRBD2 (5 bases). Germline values: CDR1 MNHNS, CDR2 SASEGT. The CDR3 totals 13 residues. V shed 8 bases and J shed 5 bases, with 12 bases lying between them.

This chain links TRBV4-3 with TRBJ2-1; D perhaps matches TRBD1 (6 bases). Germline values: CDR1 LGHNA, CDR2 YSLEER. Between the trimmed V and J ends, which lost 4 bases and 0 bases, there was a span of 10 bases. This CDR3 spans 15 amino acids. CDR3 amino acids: CASSRDTGSYNEQFF. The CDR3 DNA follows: TGCGCCAGCAGCCGGGACACCGGCTCCTACAATGAGCAGTTCTTC.

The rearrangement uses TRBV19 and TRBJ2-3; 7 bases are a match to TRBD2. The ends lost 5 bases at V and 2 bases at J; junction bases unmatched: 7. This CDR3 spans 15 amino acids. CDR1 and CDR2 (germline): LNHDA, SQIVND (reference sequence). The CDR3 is CASSVLAVNTDTQYF. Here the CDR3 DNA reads TGTGCCAGTAGTGTCCTAGCGGTAAACACAGATACGCAGTATTTT.

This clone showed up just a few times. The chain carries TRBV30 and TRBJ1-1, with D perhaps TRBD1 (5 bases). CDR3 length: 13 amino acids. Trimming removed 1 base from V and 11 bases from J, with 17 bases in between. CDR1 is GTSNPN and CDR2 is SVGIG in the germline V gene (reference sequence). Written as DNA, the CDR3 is TGTGCCTGGAGTGGAACAGCCTATGGGGGGGCTTTCTTT. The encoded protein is CAWSGTAYGGAFF.

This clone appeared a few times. Written as DNA, the CDR3 is TGTGCCAGCAGTTACTCTAGGCTAGTCTCCTACAATGAGCAGTTCTTC. This encodes CASSYSRLVSYNEQFF. The gene calls are TRBV6-6 and TRBJ2-1, with D uncertain. The CDR3 loop spans 16 amino acids. Germline CDR1 is MNHNY and CDR2 is SVGAGI (reference sequence). Trimming cost V 0 bases and J 0 bases, with 9 bases left between them.